This TCR beta chain was identified during a study of T cells in Graves' hyperthyroidism and ophthalmopathy. These patients, aged 18 to 65, had recently diagnosed hyperthyroidism lasting under 2 months. RNA transcripts were the template for amplifying TCR beta CDR3 regions. When the TCR CDR3 underwent first-round RT-PCR, the HTBI primer set was used. TCRdb reanalysed the multiplex PCR reads using MiXCR and keeps one entry per CDR3 protein. The data hold about 420,000 distinct CDR3 sequences, with roughly 15% observed a single time. V dropped 1 base and J dropped 8 bases, with 9 bases sitting between them. This CDR3 has 13 amino acids.

This chain links TRBV12-3 or TRBV12-4 with TRBJ1-3; unclear D gene. The sequencing input was blood. The clonotype comes from a woman aged 18 to 35 with Graves' hyperthyroidism. CDR3: CASSLGGSDTIYF. The DNA for the CDR3 is TGTGCCAGCAGTTTAGGAGGGAGCGACACCATATATTTT.